Here is one TCR beta chain with its context. The target of this receptor is not known. Base qualities were left out, and no much larger clone turns up one base away. The sample is drawn from a study of cytomegalovirus exposure and HLA in healthy donors listed by TCRdb under 2017. For the study in its entirety: In an earlier analysis of several hundred of the donors, around 300 Gb of sequence data and 120 million or so unique TCR beta sequences from 180 million or so T cells were reported. Around 320 gigabases of sequencing data and tens of millions of unique TCR sequences were included in an early release covering about 600 HLA-typed donors. Of the 398 genotyped donors, more than 75% were placed in the genetic ancestry cluster associated with self-reported Caucasian donors. The study was designed to test whether signatures of past pathogen exposure could be identified by cataloging public T cell receptors. Using immunosequencing, the study profiled T cell repertoires from 500 to 800 subjects and related those repertoires to cytomegalovirus serostatus. In addition to the first cohort of 666 subjects, a separate validation cohort of 120 different subjects was used. To predict cytomegalovirus infection status, the study brought together high-throughput TCR immunosequencing, statistical association of individual TCRs with disease status, and machine learning. In a later analysis, previously published TCR beta repertoires from hundreds of donors were re-analyzed and high-resolution HLA genotyping was added so that TCR occurrence patterns could be studied. In the later analysis, no new phenotypic data were used to find candidate immune exposures; instead, reliance was placed on TCR beta sequences and their occurrence across donors. In an earlier analysis of a few hundred of the donors, high-throughput TCR beta sequencing was used to judge whether each TCR beta V gene segment behaved as functional or pseudogenic. Donor age, sex, ethnicity and CMV serostatus were compiled alongside the repertoire data. A later genetic analysis used genome-wide SNP genotypes for about 55% of the 666 donors, treating that subset as a discovery cohort. Every repertoire in the discovery cohort had been generated on one and the same sequencing platform. HLA typing covered class I and class II loci at four-digit resolution. The number of donors typed differed by locus, with roughly 629-640 for A, B, C, DRB1 and DQB1, 522 for DQA1, approximately 570 for DPA1, and over 400 for DPB1. Because of strong linkage in the cohort, 5 or 6 DR-DQ haplotypes were treated as single units for association and clustering. Across about 380 genotyped donors of the cohort, an average of roughly 250,000 unique TCR beta nucleotide sequences per donor were sequenced, and approximately 19% of those sequences were non-productive.

Receptors were amplified or captured by the immunoSEQ multiplex PCR assay. For the multiplex PCR, a mixture combining 60 forward primers for TCR Vbeta segments and 13 reverse primers for TCR Jbeta segments was used. A multiplex PCR assay on genomic DNA amplified the CDR3 region of rearranged TCR beta genes. The Illumina HiSeq System was used to sequence the amplified TCR beta libraries as 87-base-pair reads. For the original study's pipeline: A later analysis counted 75 million to 100 million unique TCR beta chains across the 670 or so repertoires, and some 11 million of these chains were shared by at least two donors. A nearest-neighbor algorithm error-corrected the raw reads and collapsed the reads into unique sequences, merging closely related sequences to remove PCR and sequencing errors. Alignment of CDR3 sequences to IMGT reference sequences was used to assign V, D and J gene segments. Each retained sequence needed at least a six-nucleotide match to both a V gene segment and a J gene segment. Rearrangements were classified as productive when the CDR3 lacked stop codons and remained in frame with V and J, and all other rearrangements were classified as non-productive. CDR3 was defined according to IMGT convention as the region running from the second conserved V-encoded cysteine to the conserved J-encoded phenylalanine. The earlier analysis of about 590 of the donors excluded sequences that lacked an unambiguous match to a single V gene segment. In an earlier analysis of approximately 610 of the donors, V segments were called functional above 56.7% productive rearrangements and were called segregating when the between-donor standard deviation exceeded 5%. A statistical classification framework was built for diagnosing cytomegalovirus status from the catalog of TCR beta chain sequences. V and J gene assignment, in a later analysis, came from comparing TCR nucleotide sequences with IMGT/GENE-DB human TR gene sequences. The TCRdist pipeline was used in a later analysis to assign CDR3 sequences and most-parsimonious VDJ recombination scenarios. In a later analysis, each TCR beta chain was defined by its CDR3 amino acid sequence together with its V-gene family, and reads lacking a unique V-gene family were excluded. To address suspected cross-contamination and a sequencing artifact, a later analysis removed under 600 highly shared, low-generation-probability nucleotide sequences. In a later analysis, a clonal expansion index for each public chain was calculated from normalized within-repertoire ranks of inferred template counts. In a later analysis, generation probabilities were computed with a VDJ recombination model fitted to out-of-frame rearrangements, and the resulting probabilities were checked against IGoR. A later analysis scored TCR-TCR, TCR-HLA and TCR-CMV co-occurrence with hypergeometric tests, applying a repertoire-size bias correction to TCR pairs. A later analysis estimated false discovery rates by permuting HLA or CMV assignments 20 times. In a later analysis, co-occurring TCRs were grouped using DBSCAN, and TCRdist sequence similarity was added for clustering within HLA-allele-positive subsets. Co-occurrence clustering excluded repertoires with fewer than 30,000 or more than 120,000 public chains, plus five with anomalous nucleotide sharing. TCRdb limited this immuneACCESS table to in-frame rearrangements with V and J called. A share of clones is missing; checked studies link under half to unresolved V genes, and the rest is unexplained. V, J and clone size derive from that table, while D and trimming were established from the DNA sequence. This sample holds roughly 130,000 clones; around 83% were observed only once. The ten largest clonotypes hold almost 3% of the sample.

The CDR3 holds 14 amino acids from the cysteine to the phenylalanine. The only DNA kept is the CDR3, 42 bases in frame from the first base. From the germline V gene, CDR1 is SGHRS and CDR2 is YFSETQ. Ends trimmed: V by 4 bases, J by 4 bases; bases unmatched to a gene: 5. Findings and caveats that apply to the study as a whole: Correlated functional status among segregating V segments might be attributable to linkage disequilibrium, but an unknown experimental factor could not be ruled out. Sequencing depth was assumed to be roughly uniform across donors in the presence/absence analyses, though that assumption may not hold. In a later analysis, HLA-associated TCR beta chains were found to be more clonally expanded and to have lower generation probabilities than equally common non-associated chains. In a later analysis, several top co-occurrence clusters were reported to appear linked to parvovirus B19, influenza, CMV and Epstein-Barr virus. Most TCR sequences were seen in very few donors, while some public TCRs were found in many individuals. The authors suggested that the approach could potentially be generalized to other disease states and immunological phenotypes. The only immune exposure information available for the cohort was CMV serostatus. HLA typing was unavailable for some donors at each locus, so association tests used only the typed subset. When HLA alleles, especially DR and DQ, strongly co-occurred, TCR associations were difficult to assign to individual alleles. A few of the identified cytomegalovirus-associated TCR beta chains were confirmed in vitro to be specific for cytomegalovirus antigens. At a false discovery rate of 0.05, a later analysis linked 16,951 TCR beta sequences to specific HLA alleles. A cluster of highly shared sequence variants was judged likely to be a technical artifact of the sequencing pipeline. In a later genetic analysis, fewer N-insertions in productive TCRs were reported among donors in an Asian-associated ancestry cluster than the roughly 670-donor mean. Because the 87-base-pair reads could not distinguish some IMGT-functional V segments, including TRBV6-2 and TRBV6-3, those segments were excluded. A further reported finding was that TCR beta sequences accurately predicted the HLA-A and HLA-B alleles for most subjects in the first cohort. An earlier analysis of 587 of the donors showed that most TCR beta V segments appeared in productive rearrangements either about 90% or about 30% of the time, which broadly matched IMGT annotations. Cytomegalovirus status was reported to be diagnosed by the classifier with high specificity and sensitivity in both the original and validation cohorts. According to a later analysis, most CMV-associated TCR beta chains appeared to be HLA-restricted, and the HLA associations seemed to be driven largely by CMV exposure. A total of 150 to 200 TCR beta chains were listed by the study as associated with cytomegalovirus. Because counts were too low, more than 15 rarely observed V segments, including chromosome 9 orphons, were excluded from the earlier analysis of under 650 of the donors. A later analysis found that TCR association rates varied across HLA loci, with DRB1 alleles showing the most associated TCRs and HLA-C alleles the fewest. Only TCR beta chains were sequenced in this cohort, and the absence of alpha or paired-chain data limited detectable features. A later genetic analysis associated a missense DCLRE1C variant with V-gene and J-gene trimming of TCR beta chains, and an independent cohort replicated the association.

In total, more than 500 healthy bone marrow donors made up the cohort. Cohort members were all nominally healthy when sampled, although unrecorded immune exposures were likely present. The donor tested CMV seropositive and was one of the 289 seropositive cohort members. Each donor provided a peripheral blood sample, and peripheral blood mononuclear cells were used for TCR beta sequencing. Genomic DNA extraction from the blood cell samples was performed with the Qiagen DNeasy Blood Extraction Kit. The rearranged segments are TRBV5-1 and TRBJ1-1, and 9 bases in between align with TRBD1. Sequenced sample: PBMCs. The sequence was collected from a woman aged 18-29 years in good health and CMV-seropositive. The encoded CDR3 is CASSSGTGLTEAFF. The bases are TGCGCCAGCAGCAGCGGGACAGGGCTCACTGAAGCTTTCTTT. The full variable domain, with segments outside the CDR3 supplied by the reference TRBV5-1 and TRBJ1-1 proteins, appears as KAGVTQTPRYLIKTRGQQVTLSCSPISGHRSVSWYQQTPGQGLQFLFEYFSETQRNKGNFPGRFSGRQFSNSRSEMNVSTLELGDSALYLCASSSGTGLTEAFFGQGTRLTVV.